The next 20 T cell receptor beta chains were all read from a single sample in a study of T cells in tuberculosis. The data were produced by immunoSEQ multiplex PCR, yet TCRdb's version contains in-frame clones alone and is incomplete. Seen here are tens of thousands of clones, 90% to 95% observed once, and the top ten hold less than 8.5%. Material: PBMCs. The receptor set was obtained from a donor aged 10-29 years with latent tuberculosis or without tuberculosis infection.

This chain joins TRBV9 and TRBJ2-1; 9 bases are shared with TRBD1. CDR1 is SGDLS, CDR2 YYNGEE, per germline. The CDR3 contains 16 residues. Unmatched junction bases numbered 10, after V lost 1 base and J lost 8 bases. The CDR3 spells CASSVIGTGTTDEQFF. Here the CDR3 DNA reads TGTGCCAGCAGCGTAATCGGGACAGGGACCACCGATGAGCAGTTCTTC.

The rearrangement uses TRBV9 and TRBJ1-1; perhaps TRBD1 as D (6 bases). The CDR3 is 15 residues long. Germline CDR1 reads SGDLS; CDR2 reads YYNGEE. Trimming took 3 bases from V and 1 from J, leaving 13 bases between them. The chain's CDR3 is CASSAAGTPNTEAFF. Here the CDR3 DNA reads TGTGCCAGCAGCGCCGCCGGGACACCGAACACTGAAGCTTTCTTT.

The rearrangement uses TRBV6-6 and TRBJ2-2, with 9 positions matching TRBD2. The V gene end was trimmed by 2 bases and the J gene end by 5 bases; junction bases not matched to a gene: 3. In germline, CDR1 is MNHNY, CDR2 SVGAGI (reference sequence). This CDR3 contains 15 residues. The CDR3 DNA reads TGTGCCAGCAGTTACCGGCGGGAGGGAACCGGGGAGCTGTTTTTT. This gives the protein CASSYRREGTGELFF.

The chain is built from TRBV6-5 and TRBJ1-6; tentatively, D is TRBD1 (6 bases). V lost 3 bases, J lost 9 bases, and 12 bases lay in between. This CDR3 spans 14 amino acids. Looked up from germline, CDR1 is MNHEY and CDR2 is SVGAGI. Written as DNA, the CDR3 is TGTGCCAGCAGTTATGGGGGCATGGGTTCACCCCTCCACTTT. Protein product: CASSYGGMGSPLHF.

V usage is TRBV19 and J usage is TRBJ2-5; a weak D match, TRBD2 (7 bases). The germline V and J ends were trimmed by 3 bases and 4 bases, with 12 bases remaining between them. Germline V lookup: CDR1 LNHDA, CDR2 SQIVND (reference sequence). CDR3 length equals 14 residues. The CDR3 DNA sequence: TGTGCCAGTAGTATTGGGGGAGGGGGAGAGACCCAGTACTTC. Protein sequence: CASSIGGGGETQYF. The entire variable domain, with the rest obtained from reference TRBV19 and TRBJ2-5, is as follows: DGGITQSPKYLFRKEGQNVTLSCEQNLNHDAMYWYRQDPGQGLRLIYYSQIVNDFQKGDIAEGYSVSREKKESFPLTVTSAQKNPTAFYLCASSIGGGGETQYFGPGTRLLVL.

The rearrangement uses TRBV4-2 and TRBJ2-7; 8 nucleotides match TRBD2. Germline V lookup: CDR1 LGHNA, CDR2 YNFKEQ. The CDR3 runs to 16 residues. V was clipped by 1 base and J by 3 bases; unmatched bases: 8. The CDR3 DNA sequence: TGTGCCAGCAGCCAAGTTGCCCAGCGGGGGTACTACGAGCAGTACTTC. This sequence encodes CASSQVAQRGYYEQYF.

The chain uses TRBV20-1 and TRBJ2-1, with no clear D. Per the germline V gene, CDR1 is DFQATT and CDR2 is SNEGSKA (reference sequence). Trimming stripped 6 bases from V and 3 bases from J, with 6 bases between. This CDR3 is built from 11 residues. The CDR3 sequence: CSAPLYNEQFF. The CDR3, as DNA: TGCAGTGCCCCCCTCTACAATGAGCAGTTCTTC.

V is TRBV4-2 and J is TRBJ2-7, with TRBD2 identical over 7 bases. Per germline, CDR1 LGHNA and CDR2 YNFKEQ. This CDR3 is 14 amino acids long. Losses at the gene ends were 1 base for V and 4 bases for J; bases not matched to a gene: 4. The CDR3 DNA follows: TGTGCCAGCAGCCAAGCCGGGACTACTTACGAGCAGTACTTC. Residues: CASSQAGTTYEQYF.

V usage is TRBV10-3 and J usage is TRBJ2-7; 16 nucleotides match TRBD2. V shed 9 bases and J 3 bases; nucleotides not matched to a gene: 8. This CDR3 region has 16 residues. Germline CDR1 reads ENHRY; CDR2 reads SYGVKD. CDR3 loop: CAIGTSGGDGGYEQYF. CDR3 nucleotide sequence: TGTGCCATAGGGACTAGCGGGGGGGATGGTGGCTACGAGCAGTACTTC.

V is TRBV7-2 and J is TRBJ2-1; tentative D call: TRBD2 (6 bases). This CDR3 is built from 13 residues. Germline CDR1 SGHTA, CDR2 FQGNSA. Trimming took off 5 bases at V and 10 bases at J, with 15 bases between the two ends. The CDR3 reads CASSRDSRGEQFF. The CDR3 coding sequence is TGTGCCAGCAGCCGGGACTCCCGGGGAGAGCAGTTCTTC.

The chain has TRBV6-1 and TRBJ2-7; tentative D call: TRBD2 (6 bases). The CDR3 loop spans 15 amino acids. CDR1 and CDR2 from the germline V gene are MNHNS and SASEGT. Trimming shortened V by 5 bases and J by 2 bases, and 16 bases separated the two germline ends. CDR3 sequence (DNA): TGTGCCAGCAGTTCAATGGGAGGAGGCACCTACGAGCAGTACTTC. This sequence encodes CASSSMGGGTYEQYF.

The rearrangement uses TRBV27 and TRBJ2-3; 7 bases align to TRBD1. CDR1 and CDR2 from the germline V gene are MNHEY and SMNVEV (reference sequence). V shed 6 bases and J 14 bases; nucleotides not matched to a gene: 11. The CDR3 is 12 residues long. This CDR3 is CASSQWGQRPYF. CDR3 nucleotides: TGTGCCAGCAGCCAATGGGGACAGCGACCGTATTTT.

This rearrangement joins TRBV7-2 to TRBJ2-7, with D possibly being TRBD2 (7 bases). Trimming took 4 bases from V and 5 from J, leaving 15 bases between them. This CDR3 is 14 amino acids long. Germline values: CDR1 SGHTA, CDR2 FQGNSA. CDR3 nucleotides: TGTGCCAGCAGCTCCAACGGGGGGCCTAACGAGCAGTACTTC. It translates to CASSSNGGPNEQYF.

The DNA of the CDR3 is TGTGCCATCAGTGATCCTAAAACCGGACACGACAACACCGGGGAGCTGTTTTTT. It translates to CAISDPKTGHDNTGELFF. This chain connects TRBV10-3 to TRBJ2-2; D may be TRBD1 (5 bases). This CDR3 is 18 amino acids long. V dropped 3 bases and J dropped 2 bases, with 19 bases sitting between them. Germline values: CDR1 ENHRY, CDR2 SYGVKD.

This CDR3 is CASSLGGYTHEQYF. CDR3 nucleotides: TGTGCCAGCAGCCTCGGGGGTTATACGCACGAGCAGTACTTC. This chain joins TRBV7-2 and TRBJ2-7, with D maybe TRBD2 (6 bases). The CDR3 sequence is 14 residues long. Germline CDR1 SGHTA, CDR2 FQGNSA. Trimming removed 5 bases at V and 5 bases at J, with 16 bases between.

The gene calls are TRBV27 and TRBJ2-7, with TRBD1 as a possible D gene (6 bases). The ends were cut back, 3 bases at V and 4 bases at J, with 10 bases in the middle. The CDR3 totals 13 residues. Germline loops: CDR1 MNHEY, CDR2 SMNVEV (reference sequence). The CDR3 DNA follows: TGTGCCAGCAGTTTTGACCAGGGGTACGAGCAGTACTTC. It specifies CASSFDQGYEQYF.

The gene calls are TRBV29-1 and TRBJ1-1; D is uncertain. Germline CDR1 reads SQVTM; CDR2 reads ANQGSEA. The ends were cut back, 2 bases at V and 5 bases at J, with 12 bases in the middle. The length of the CDR3 is 13 residues. The CDR3 nucleotides read TGCAGCGTTGAACCGGAGACCCAAACTGAAGCTTTCTTT. This encodes CSVEPETQTEAFF.

J is TRBJ2-5 and V is TRBV7-9, with D possibly TRBD2 on 5 matching bases. Looked up from germline, CDR1 is SEHNR and CDR2 is FQNEAQ (reference sequence). CDR3 length: 16 residues. V gave up 1 base and J gave up 4 bases, with 16 bases separating them. Here the CDR3 reads CASSLEGKLVGETQYF. CDR3 nucleotides: TGTGCCAGCAGCTTAGAGGGAAAACTAGTCGGAGAGACCCAGTACTTC.

The V call is TRBV6-5, the J call TRBJ2-1, with D maybe TRBD1 (7 bases). This CDR3 is built from 15 residues. CDR1 MNHEY and CDR2 SVGAGI come from the germline V gene. The V gene lost 0 bases and the J gene lost 4 bases, with 10 bases spanning the gap. The CDR3 nucleotides read TGTGCCAGCAGTTACTCGACAGGGAGGTACAATGAGCAGTTCTTC. It encodes CASSYSTGRYNEQFF.

The rearrangement joins TRBV25-1 to TRBJ2-7; the D gene is possibly TRBD2 (5 bases). V lost 6 bases, J lost 2 bases, and 11 bases lay in between. Germline CDR1 is MGHDK and CDR2 is SYGVNS. The CDR3 is made up of 13 amino acids. In DNA form, the CDR3 reads TGTGCCAGCAGGAGCGGATCCACCTACGAGCAGTACTTC. It is translated as CASRSGSTYEQYF.